The source of this T cell receptor (beta chain) is a study of cytomegalovirus exposure and HLA in healthy donors. Findings of the study overall: A cluster of highly shared sequence variants was likely a sequencing artifact. In a later analysis, most CMV-associated TCR beta chains appeared HLA-restricted. Follow-up analysis seemed to connect common viral pathogens with several of the most significant clusters identified.

With regard to this clone: As yet, its antigen is unknown.

V dropped 4 bases and J dropped 5; count of bases not matched to a gene: 15. The CDR3 consists of 17 residues. Per germline, CDR1 LNHDA and CDR2 SQIVND (reference sequence). The PCR employed 60 Vbeta primers together with 13 Jbeta primers. TCRdb keeps only in-frame clones here, not all; method: immunoSEQ multiplex PCR. The table includes roughly 180,000 clones, roughly 82% detected once. The TCR comes from a man aged 40-49 years in good health and CMV-seronegative. Specimen: PBMCs. This rearrangement joins TRBV19 to TRBJ2-7, with 9 bases matching TRBD1. CDR3 region: CASSNDRGGFLLDEQYF. The CDR3 coding sequence is TGTGCCAGTAGTAACGACAGGGGGGGATTCCTATTAGACGAGCAGTACTTC.